The source of this T cell receptor beta chain is a study of response to subunit inactivated influenza vaccine. Each CDR3 protein gets one entry after TCRdb re-called the RT-PCR reads with MiXCR. The data hold approximately 530,000 distinct CDR3 sequences, with 6% to 9% observed a single time. This clonotype was picked up a small number of times. The antigen remains undetermined. Notes on the study in general: Authors suggested seasonal influenza vaccinations each recruit few new T cells.

The CDR3 consists of 14 residues. Germline V gene data show CDR1 as SGHAT and CDR2 as FQNNGV. V gave up 7 bases and J gave up 5 bases; unmatched junction bases: 8. The chain links TRBV11-2 to TRBJ1-1; TRBD1 aligns across 9 bases. The source is a man between 50 and 75 years old who received an inactivated influenza vaccine. The source was PBMCs from blood, collected around 25 months after vaccination. The CDR3 reads CASTSDRGGTEAFF. Written as DNA, the CDR3 is TGTGCCAGCACCAGCGACAGGGGGGGGACTGAAGCTTTCTTT. Together with reference TRBV11-2 and TRBJ1-1, the CDR3 gives the full variable domain: EAGVAQSPRYKIIEKRQSVAFWCNPISGHATLYWYQQILGQGPKLLIQFQNNGVVDDSQLPKDRFSAERLKGVDSTLKIQPAKLEDSAVYLCASTSDRGGTEAFFGQGTRLTVV.